This T cell receptor (beta chain) comes out of a study of OX40 agonist ivuxolimab in advanced cancers. TCRdb's table, derived via immunoSEQ multiplex PCR, lists solely in-frame clones and lacks some. Among around 53,000 clones listed, just under 85% were seen once. The CDR3 consists of 17 residues. J gave up 3 bases and V 4 bases, and 9 bases lay outside the gene matches. Germline V gives CDR1 LGHNA, CDR2 YNFKEQ. Points on this clone: Its specificity is unknown.

General study findings and limits: More expanded clones were seen, on average, in CD8+ T cells than in CD4+.

This clonotype originated in an adult with an advanced solid tumor such as melanoma, head and neck, liver or kidney cancer. The rearrangement links TRBV4-2 to TRBJ1-5; 10 nucleotides align to TRBD1. The specimen was CD4+ or CD8+ T cells sorted from blood, collected in a trial of the OX40 agonist ivuxolimab. The CDR3 nucleotides are TGTGCCAGCAGCCGATACTCCGGGACAGGGGTCAATCAGCCCCAGCATTTT. It yields the protein CASSRYSGTGVNQPQHF.